A few counts support the clone carrying this T cell receptor (beta chain). As yet, its antigen is unknown. Healthy Caucasian individuals from Russia aged roughly 6 to 90 served as donors. Using a J-beta primer mix together with a sample-barcoded 5' primer, a second PCR was run for about 7 to 12 cycles. TCRdb analysed the 5' RACE reads with MiXCR anew, one entry per CDR3 protein. In the table there are just under 750,000 distinct CDR3 sequences, 20% to 25% of which are singletons. This entry comes from a study of blood T cells in healthy people across ages. Findings of the study overall: Changes seen in expanded clonotypes were possibly confounded by donor CMV status left unknown. TCR beta diversity, measured per million T cells, fell in a roughly linear way with age.

The CDR3 totals 15 residues. CDR1 MNHEY and CDR2 SVGAGI come from the germline V gene. The specimen sequenced was blood. The TCR sequence derives from a man between 65 and 79 years old in good health. The J gene is TRBJ2-6, the V gene TRBV6-5, with D uncertain. The CDR3: CAESRPASGANVLTF. CDR3 coding DNA: TGTGCTGAAAGTCGCCCAGCCTCTGGGGCCAACGTCCTGACTTTC.